This T cell receptor (beta chain) was retrieved from a study of cytomegalovirus exposure and HLA in healthy donors. About the research overall: The same platform was used for the 120 or so validation repertoires as for the approximately 610 first-cohort repertoires, as reported in a later analysis.

Germline V gene lookup returns CDR1 LNHDA and CDR2 SQIVND (reference sequence). Between the trimmed V and J ends, which lost 6 bases and 0 bases, there was a span of 12 bases. The CDR3 sequence is 15 residues long. Clones were sequenced by immunoSEQ multiplex PCR, and TCRdb holds only the in-frame ones, with some missing. The data show over 100,000 clones, roughly 94% seen once. The source of this sequence is a woman aged 18-29 years in good health and CMV-seronegative. The gene calls are TRBV19 and TRBJ1-5; possibly TRBD1 for D (5 bases). Material for sequencing was PBMCs. The CDR3 sequence: CASRMTDLSNQPQHF. CDR3 nucleotide sequence: TGTGCCAGTAGGATGACAGACCTTAGCAATCAGCCCCAGCATTTT.